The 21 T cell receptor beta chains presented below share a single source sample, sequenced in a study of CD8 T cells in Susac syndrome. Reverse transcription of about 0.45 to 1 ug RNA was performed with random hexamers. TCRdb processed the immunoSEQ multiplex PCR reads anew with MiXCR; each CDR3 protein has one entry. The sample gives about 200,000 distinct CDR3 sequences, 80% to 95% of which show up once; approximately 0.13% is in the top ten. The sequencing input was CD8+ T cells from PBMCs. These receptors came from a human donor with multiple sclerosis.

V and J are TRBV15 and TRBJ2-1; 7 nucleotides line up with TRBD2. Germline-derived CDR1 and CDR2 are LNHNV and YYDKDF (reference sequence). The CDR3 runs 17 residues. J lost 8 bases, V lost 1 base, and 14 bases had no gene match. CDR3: CATSRVGFGGSWDEQFF. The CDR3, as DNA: TGTGCCACCAGCAGAGTTGGGTTTGGCGGGAGTTGGGATGAGCAGTTCTTC.

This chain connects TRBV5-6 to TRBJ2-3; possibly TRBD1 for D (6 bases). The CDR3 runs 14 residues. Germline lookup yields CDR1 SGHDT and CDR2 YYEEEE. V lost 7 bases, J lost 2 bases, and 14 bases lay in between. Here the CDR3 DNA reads TGTGCCAGCGGGGGCCTCGGATTCACAGATACGCAGTATTTT. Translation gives CASGGLGFTDTQYF.

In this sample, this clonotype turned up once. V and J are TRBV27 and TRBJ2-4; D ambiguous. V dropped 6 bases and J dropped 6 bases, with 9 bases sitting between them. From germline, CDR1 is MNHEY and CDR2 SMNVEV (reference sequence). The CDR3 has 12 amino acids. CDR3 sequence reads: CASRDPGNIQYF. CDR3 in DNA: TGTGCCAGCAGGGACCCTGGAAACATTCAGTACTTC.

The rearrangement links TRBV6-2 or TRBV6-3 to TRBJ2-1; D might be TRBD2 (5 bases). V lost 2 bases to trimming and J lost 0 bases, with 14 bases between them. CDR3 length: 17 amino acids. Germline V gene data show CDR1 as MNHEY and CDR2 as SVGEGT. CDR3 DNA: TGTGCCAGCAGTTACGTGACTATTGCCATCTCCTACAATGAGCAGTTCTTC. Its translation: CASSYVTIAISYNEQFF.

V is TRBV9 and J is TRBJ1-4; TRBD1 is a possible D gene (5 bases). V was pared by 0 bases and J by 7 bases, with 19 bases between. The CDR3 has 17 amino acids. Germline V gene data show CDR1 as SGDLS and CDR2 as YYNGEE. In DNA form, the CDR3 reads TGTGCCAGCAGCGTAGCCCCCGACATCGGGGGGACTGAAAAACTGTTTTTT. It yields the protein CASSVAPDIGGTEKLFF.

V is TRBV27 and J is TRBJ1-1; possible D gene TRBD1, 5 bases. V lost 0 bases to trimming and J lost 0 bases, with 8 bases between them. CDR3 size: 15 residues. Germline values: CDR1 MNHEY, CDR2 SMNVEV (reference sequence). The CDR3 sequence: CASSLSGLLNTEAFF. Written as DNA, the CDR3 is TGTGCCAGCAGTTTATCGGGACTGCTGAACACTGAAGCTTTCTTT.

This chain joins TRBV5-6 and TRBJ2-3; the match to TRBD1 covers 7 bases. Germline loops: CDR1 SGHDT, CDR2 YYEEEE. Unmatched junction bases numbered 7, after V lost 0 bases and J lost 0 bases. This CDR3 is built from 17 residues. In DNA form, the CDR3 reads TGTGCCAGCAGCTTGGATTCGACAGGGCAGAGCACAGATACGCAGTATTTT. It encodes CASSLDSTGQSTDTQYF.

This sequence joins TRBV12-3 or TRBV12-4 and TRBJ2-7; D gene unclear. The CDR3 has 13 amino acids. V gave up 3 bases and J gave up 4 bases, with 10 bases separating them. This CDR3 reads CASSLAPTYEQYF. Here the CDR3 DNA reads TGTGCCAGCAGTTTGGCGCCTACATACGAGCAGTACTTC.

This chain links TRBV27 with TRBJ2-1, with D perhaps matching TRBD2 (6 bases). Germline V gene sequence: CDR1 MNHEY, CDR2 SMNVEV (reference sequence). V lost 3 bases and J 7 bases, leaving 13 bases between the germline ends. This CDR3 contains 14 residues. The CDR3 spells CASSFRDLVNEQFF. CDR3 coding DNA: TGTGCCAGCAGTTTTCGGGACTTAGTTAATGAGCAGTTCTTC.

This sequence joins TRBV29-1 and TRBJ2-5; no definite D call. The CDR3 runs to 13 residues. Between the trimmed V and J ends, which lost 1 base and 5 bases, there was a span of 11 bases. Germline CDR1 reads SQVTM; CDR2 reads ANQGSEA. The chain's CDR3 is CSVEGGEVETQYF. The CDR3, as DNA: TGCAGCGTTGAAGGCGGTGAGGTTGAGACCCAGTACTTC.

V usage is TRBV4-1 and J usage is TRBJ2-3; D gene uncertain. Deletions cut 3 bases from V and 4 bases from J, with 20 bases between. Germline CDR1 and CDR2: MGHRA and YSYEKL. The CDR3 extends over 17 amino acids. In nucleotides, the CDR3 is TGCGCCAGCAGCCAGGCGGAGTTGTCGATCAACGCAGATACGCAGTATTTT. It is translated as CASSQAELSINADTQYF.

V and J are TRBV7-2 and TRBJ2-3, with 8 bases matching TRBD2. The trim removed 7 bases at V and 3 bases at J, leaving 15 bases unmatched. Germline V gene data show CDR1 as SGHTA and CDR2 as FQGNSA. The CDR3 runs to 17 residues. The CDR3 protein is CASTPRGREGWTDTQYF. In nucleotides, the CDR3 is TGTGCCAGCACCCCTAGGGGACGGGAGGGATGGACAGATACGCAGTATTTT.

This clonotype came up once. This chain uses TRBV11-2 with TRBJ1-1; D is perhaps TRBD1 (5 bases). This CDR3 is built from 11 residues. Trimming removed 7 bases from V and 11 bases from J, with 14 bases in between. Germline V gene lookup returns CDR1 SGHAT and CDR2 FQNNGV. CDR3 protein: CASTLDRDAFF. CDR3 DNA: TGTGCCAGCACCCTCGATAGGGACGCTTTCTTT.

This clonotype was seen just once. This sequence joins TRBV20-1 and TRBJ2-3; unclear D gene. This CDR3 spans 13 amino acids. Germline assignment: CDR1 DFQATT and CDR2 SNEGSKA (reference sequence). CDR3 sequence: CSQRSEITDTQYF. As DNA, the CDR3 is TGCAGCCAACGGTCGGAAATCACAGATACGCAGTATTTT.

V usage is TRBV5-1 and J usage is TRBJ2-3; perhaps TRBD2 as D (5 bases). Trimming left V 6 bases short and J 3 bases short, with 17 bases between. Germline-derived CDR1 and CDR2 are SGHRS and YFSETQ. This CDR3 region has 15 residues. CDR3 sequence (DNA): TGCGCCAGCAAGACTCGACTAAGCGTAACAGATACGCAGTATTTT. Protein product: CASKTRLSVTDTQYF.

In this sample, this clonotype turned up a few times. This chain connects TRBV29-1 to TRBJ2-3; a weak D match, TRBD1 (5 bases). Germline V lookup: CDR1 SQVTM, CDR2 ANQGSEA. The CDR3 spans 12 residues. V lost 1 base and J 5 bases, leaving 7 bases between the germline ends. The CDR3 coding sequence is TGCAGCGTTGAAGGAACAGGAGATACGCAGTATTTT. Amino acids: CSVEGTGDTQYF.

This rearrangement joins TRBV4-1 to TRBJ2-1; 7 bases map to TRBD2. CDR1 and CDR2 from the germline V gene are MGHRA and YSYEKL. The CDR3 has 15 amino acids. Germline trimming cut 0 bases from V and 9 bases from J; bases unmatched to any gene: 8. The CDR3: CASSQDSSAGAEQFF. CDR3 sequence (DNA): TGCGCCAGCAGCCAAGATAGTTCGGCGGGAGCTGAGCAGTTCTTC.

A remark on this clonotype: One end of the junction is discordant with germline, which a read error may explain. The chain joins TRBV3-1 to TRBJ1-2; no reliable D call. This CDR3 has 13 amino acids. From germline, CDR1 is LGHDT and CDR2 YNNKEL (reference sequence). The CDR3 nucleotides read TGTGCCAGCAGCCAAGACGGTTACTATAGCTACACCTTC. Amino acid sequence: CASSQDGYYSYTF. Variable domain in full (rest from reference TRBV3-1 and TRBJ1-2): DTAVSQTPKYLVTQMGNDKSIKCEQNLGHDTMYWYKQDSKKFLKIMFSYNNKELIINETVPNRFSPKSPDKAHLNLHINSLELGDSAVYFCASSQDGYYSYTFGSGTRLTVV.

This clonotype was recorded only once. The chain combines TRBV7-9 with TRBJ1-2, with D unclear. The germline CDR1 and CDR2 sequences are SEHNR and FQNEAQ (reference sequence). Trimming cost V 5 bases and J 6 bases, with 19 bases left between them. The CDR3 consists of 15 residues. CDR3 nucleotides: TGTGCCAGCAGCCCGACGGCCGCCGTAATGCATGGCTACACCTTC. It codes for CASSPTAAVMHGYTF.

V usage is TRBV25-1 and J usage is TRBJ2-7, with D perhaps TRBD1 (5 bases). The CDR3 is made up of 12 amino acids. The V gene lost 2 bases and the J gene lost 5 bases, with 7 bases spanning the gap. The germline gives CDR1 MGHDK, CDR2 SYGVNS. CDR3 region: CASSEQGDEQYF. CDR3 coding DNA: TGTGCCAGCAGTGAACAAGGGGACGAGCAGTACTTC.

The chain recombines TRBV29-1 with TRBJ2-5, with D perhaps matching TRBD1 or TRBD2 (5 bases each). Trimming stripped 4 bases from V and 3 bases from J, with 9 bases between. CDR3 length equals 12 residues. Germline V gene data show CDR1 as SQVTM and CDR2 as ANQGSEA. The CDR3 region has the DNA TGCAGCGTTGTGGGGGAGAAAGAGACCCAGTACTTC. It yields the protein CSVVGEKETQYF. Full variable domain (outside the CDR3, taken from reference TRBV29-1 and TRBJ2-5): SAVISQKPSRDICQRGTSLTIQCQVDSQVTMMFWYRQQPGQSLTLIATANQGSEATYESGFVIDKFPISRPNLTFSTLTVSNMSPEDSSIYLCSVVGEKETQYFGPGTRLLVL.